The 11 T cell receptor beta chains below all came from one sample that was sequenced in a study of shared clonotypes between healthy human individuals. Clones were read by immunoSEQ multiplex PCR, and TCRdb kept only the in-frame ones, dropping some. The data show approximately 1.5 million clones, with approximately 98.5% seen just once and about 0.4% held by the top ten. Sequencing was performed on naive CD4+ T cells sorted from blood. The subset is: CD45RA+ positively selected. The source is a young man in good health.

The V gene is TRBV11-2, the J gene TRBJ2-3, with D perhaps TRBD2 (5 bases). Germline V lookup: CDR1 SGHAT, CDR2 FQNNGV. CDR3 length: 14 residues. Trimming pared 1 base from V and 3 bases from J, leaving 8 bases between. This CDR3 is CASSLAGTTDTQYF. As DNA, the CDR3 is TGTGCCAGCAGCTTAGCGGGAACTACAGATACGCAGTATTTT.

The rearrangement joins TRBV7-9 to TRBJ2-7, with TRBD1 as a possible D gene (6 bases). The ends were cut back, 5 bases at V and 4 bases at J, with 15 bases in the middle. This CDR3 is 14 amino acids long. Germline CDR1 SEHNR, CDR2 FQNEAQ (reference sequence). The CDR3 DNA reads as TGTGCCAGCAGCCCGGGACAACGCATTTACGAGCAGTACTTC. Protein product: CASSPGQRIYEQYF.

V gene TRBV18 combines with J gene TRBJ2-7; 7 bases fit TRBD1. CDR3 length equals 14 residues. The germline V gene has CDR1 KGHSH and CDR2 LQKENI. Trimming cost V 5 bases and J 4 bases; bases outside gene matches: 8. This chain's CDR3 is CASSGRDRKYEQYF. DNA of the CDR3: TGTGCCAGCTCAGGCCGGGACAGAAAATACGAGCAGTACTTC.

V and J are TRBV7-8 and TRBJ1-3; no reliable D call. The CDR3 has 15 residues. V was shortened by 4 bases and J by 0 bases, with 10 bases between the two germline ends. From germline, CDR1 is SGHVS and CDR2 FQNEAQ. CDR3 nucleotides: TGTGCCAGCAGCTCCCATCCAATCTCTGGAAACACCATATATTTT. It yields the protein CASSSHPISGNTIYF.

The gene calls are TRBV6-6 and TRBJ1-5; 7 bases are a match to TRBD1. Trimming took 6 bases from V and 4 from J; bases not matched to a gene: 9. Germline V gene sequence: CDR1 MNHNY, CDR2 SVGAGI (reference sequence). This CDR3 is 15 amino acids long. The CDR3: CASRPSGQPNQPQHF. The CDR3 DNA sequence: TGTGCCAGCAGACCCTCGGGACAGCCTAATCAGCCCCAGCATTTT.

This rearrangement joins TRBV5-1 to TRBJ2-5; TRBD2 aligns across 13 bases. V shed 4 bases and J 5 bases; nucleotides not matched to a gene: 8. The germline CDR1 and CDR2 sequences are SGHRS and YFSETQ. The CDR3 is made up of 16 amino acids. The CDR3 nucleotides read TGCGCCAGCAGCCCACTTTCGACTAGCGGGAGGGAGACCCAGTACTTC. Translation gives CASSPLSTSGRETQYF.

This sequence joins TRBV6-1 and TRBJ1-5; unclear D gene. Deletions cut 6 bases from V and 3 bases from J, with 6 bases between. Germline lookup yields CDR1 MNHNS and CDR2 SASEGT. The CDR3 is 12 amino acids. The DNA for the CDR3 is TGTGCCAGCAGCCAACCCAATCAGCCCCAGCATTTT. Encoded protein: CASSQPNQPQHF.

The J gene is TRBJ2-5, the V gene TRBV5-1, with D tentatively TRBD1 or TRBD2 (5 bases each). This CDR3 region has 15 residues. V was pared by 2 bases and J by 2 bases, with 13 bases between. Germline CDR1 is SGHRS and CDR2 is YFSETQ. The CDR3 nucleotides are TGCGCCAGCAGCTTTGGGACGGCTCTGCAAGAGACCCAGTACTTC. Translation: CASSFGTALQETQYF.

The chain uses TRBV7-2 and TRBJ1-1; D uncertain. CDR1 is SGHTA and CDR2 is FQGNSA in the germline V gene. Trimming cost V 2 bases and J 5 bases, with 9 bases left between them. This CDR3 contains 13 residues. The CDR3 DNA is TGTGCCAGCAGCTTATTTCCGGGAACTGAAGCTTTCTTT. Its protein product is CASSLFPGTEAFF.

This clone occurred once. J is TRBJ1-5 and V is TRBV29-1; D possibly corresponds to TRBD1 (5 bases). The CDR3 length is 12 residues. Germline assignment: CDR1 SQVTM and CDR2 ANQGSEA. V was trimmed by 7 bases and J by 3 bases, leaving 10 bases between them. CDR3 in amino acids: CSGGGINQPQHF. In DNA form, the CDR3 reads TGCAGCGGGGGCGGAATCAATCAGCCCCAGCATTTT.

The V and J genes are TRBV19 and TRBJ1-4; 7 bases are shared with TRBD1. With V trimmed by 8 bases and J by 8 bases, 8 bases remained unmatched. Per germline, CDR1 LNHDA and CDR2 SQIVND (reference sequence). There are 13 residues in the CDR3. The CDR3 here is CASATGRGEKLFF. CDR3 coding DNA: TGTGCCAGTGCGACAGGGCGAGGCGAAAAACTGTTTTTT.